This record looks at one T cell receptor beta chain sequence and its context. No antigen is known for it. The source of the sample is a study of CD8+CD57+ T cells in acquired aplastic anemia. Looking at the study overall: Sorted CD4+ and CD8+ cells yielded about 3.1 ug of DNA on average. Study results and limitations: Approximately 27 CD8+ CDR3 sequences occurred in both the patients and the controls.

The germline gives CDR1 SEHNR, CDR2 FQNEAQ (reference sequence). This CDR3 region has 13 residues. V dropped 5 bases and J dropped 6; count of bases not matched to a gene: 3. Patients chosen for sequencing had shown CD8+CD57+ cell expansion by flow cytometry. Untreated patients provided the blood samples, with no therapy given before sampling. TCR beta VDJ and CDR3 profiles were obtained from a genomic DNA template. TCRdb reanalysed the reads using MiXCR and keeps one entry per CDR3 protein. The sample records tens of thousands of distinct CDR3 sequences, about 63% being singletons. The chain has TRBV7-9 and TRBJ2-2; 7 bases agree with TRBD1. The source is a human donor with aplastic anemia. Sequences were obtained from sorted CD4+, CD8+, or CD8+CD57+ T cells (not recorded which) from PBMCs. The CDR3 is CASSNRGAGELFF. The CDR3, as DNA: TGTGCCAGCAGCAACAGGGGAGCCGGGGAGCTGTTTTTT.